Below are 8 T cell receptor beta chains sequenced from a single sample in a study of shared clonotypes between healthy human individuals. Positive CCR7 selection of CD45RO-negative cells yielded the naive CD8 cells, and terminally differentiated effector memory CD45RA+ cells were excluded. Libraries were prepared by immunoSEQ multiplex PCR; TCRdb keeps only in-frame clonotypes and omits some of them. The top ten hold approximately 0.11% of the sample, which has around 550,000 clones, 85% to 95% seen once. Material: naive CD8+ T cells sorted from blood. The receptors shown here come from a woman aged 25 to 39 in good health.

The V call is TRBV14, the J call TRBJ2-3; D gene uncertain. V lost 3 bases to trimming and J lost 4 bases, with 11 bases between them. Germline lookup yields CDR1 SGHDN and CDR2 FVKESK. CDR3 length: 14 amino acids. For the CDR3, the DNA is TGTGCCAGCAGCCATCTCGCCGGCGCAGATACGCAGTATTTT. Its translation is CASSHLAGADTQYF.

This clone was recorded a few times. The chain is built from TRBV7-9 and TRBJ2-7; 7 bases map to TRBD1. Trimming removed 1 base from V and 7 bases from J; junction bases left unmatched: 7. This CDR3 spans 14 amino acids. CDR1 and CDR2 from the germline V gene are SEHNR and FQNEAQ (reference sequence). The CDR3 coding sequence is TGTGCCAGCAGCTTAGGGACAGGATTCCTGGAGCAGTACTTC. Its translation: CASSLGTGFLEQYF.

Written as DNA, the CDR3 is TGTGCCAGCAGTGGACTAACAGGGGACGACACCGGGGAGCTGTTTTTT. Its translation: CASSGLTGDDTGELFF. V gene TRBV2 combines with J gene TRBJ2-2, with 7 bases matching TRBD1. This CDR3 has 16 amino acids. Per the germline V gene, CDR1 is SNHLY and CDR2 is FYNNEI. The V segment lost 4 bases and the J segment 3 bases; nucleotides outside the gene matches: 8. Using reference TRBV2 and TRBJ2-2 for the parts outside the CDR3, the full variable domain is EPEVTQTPSHQVTQMGQEVILRCVPISNHLYFYWYRQILGQKVEFLVSFYNNEISEKSEIFDDQFSVERPDGSNFTLKIRSTKLEDSAMYFCASSGLTGDDTGELFFGEGSRLTVL.

The V and J genes are TRBV13 and TRBJ2-2, with D perhaps TRBD1 or TRBD2 (5 bases each). Germline V gene lookup returns CDR1 PRHDT and CDR2 FYEKMQ (reference sequence). This CDR3 contains 15 residues. V was trimmed by 7 bases and J by 2 bases, leaving 14 bases between them. CDR3 protein: CASKGQGDNTGELFF. The CDR3 DNA sequence: TGTGCCAGCAAGGGGCAGGGAGACAACACCGGGGAGCTGTTTTTT.

The chain is built from TRBV4-1 and TRBJ2-2, with 11 bases that match TRBD1. Trimming cost V 0 bases and J 5 bases; bases outside gene matches: 2. The CDR3 is 16 residues long. The germline V gene has CDR1 MGHRA and CDR2 YSYEKL. Written as DNA, the CDR3 is TGCGCCAGCAGCCAAGAAGGGACAGGGGGAACCGGGGAGCTGTTTTTT. Its protein is CASSQEGTGGTGELFF.

Note on this clone: The same CDR3 also results from other DNA sequences found in this sample. Here the CDR3 DNA reads TGCGCCAGCAGCTTGGGGGGAAGCCCCTACGAGCAGTACTTC. Its protein is CASSLGGSPYEQYF. The chain employs TRBV5-1 and TRBJ2-7; D is ambiguous. The V gene's germline CDR1 is SGHRS and CDR2 YFSETQ. V lost 0 bases and J 2 bases, leaving 9 bases between the germline ends. The CDR3 sequence is 14 residues long.

This chain connects TRBV4-1 to TRBJ2-7, with TRBD1 matching over 10 bases. J gave up 3 bases and V 1 base, and 3 bases lay outside the gene matches. The CDR3 sequence is 15 residues long. Germline V gene data show CDR1 as MGHRA and CDR2 as YSYEKL. CDR3 nucleotide sequence: TGCGCCAGCAGCCAAGTAGGGACAGGGGACTACGAGCAGTACTTC. Its protein is CASSQVGTGDYEQYF.

The chain has TRBV11-3 and TRBJ2-3, with 11 bases matching TRBD1. The V gene end was trimmed by 5 bases and the J gene end by 4 bases; junction bases not matched to a gene: 2. The germline gives CDR1 SGHNT, CDR2 YENEEA. CDR3 length equals 14 residues. The CDR3 reads CASSTGQGADTQYF. The CDR3 nucleotides are TGTGCCAGCAGCACGGGACAGGGGGCAGATACGCAGTATTTT.